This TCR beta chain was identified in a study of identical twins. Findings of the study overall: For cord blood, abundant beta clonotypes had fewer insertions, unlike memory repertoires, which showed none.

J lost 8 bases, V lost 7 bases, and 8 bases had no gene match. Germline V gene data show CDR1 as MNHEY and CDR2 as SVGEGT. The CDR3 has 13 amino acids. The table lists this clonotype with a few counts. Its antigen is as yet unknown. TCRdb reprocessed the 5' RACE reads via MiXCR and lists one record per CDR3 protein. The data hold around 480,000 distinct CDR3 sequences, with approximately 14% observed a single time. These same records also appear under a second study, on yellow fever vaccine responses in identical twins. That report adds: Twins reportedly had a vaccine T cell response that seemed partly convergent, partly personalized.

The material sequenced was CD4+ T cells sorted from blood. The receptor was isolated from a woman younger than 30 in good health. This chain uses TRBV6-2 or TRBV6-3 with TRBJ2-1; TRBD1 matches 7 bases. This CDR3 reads CASTSYRGDEQFF. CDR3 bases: TGTGCCAGCACCTCGTACAGGGGAGATGAGCAGTTCTTC.